What follows are 15 T cell receptor beta chains derived from one specimen sequenced in a study of cytomegalovirus exposure and HLA in healthy donors. Some clones are missing from TCRdb's copy, which holds only in-frame ones; the method was immunoSEQ multiplex PCR. Here the sample spans some 200,000 clones, 65% to 90% being singletons. Sequencing input: PBMCs. All receptors derive from a woman aged 30 to 39 in good health and CMV-seropositive.

J is TRBJ1-1 and V is TRBV29-1; 9 bases align to TRBD1. V was pared by 6 bases and J by 0 bases, with 5 bases of the junction left unmatched. CDR3 size: 14 residues. Germline V gene data show CDR1 as SQVTM and CDR2 as ANQGSEA. CDR3: CSVTGQGMNTEAFF. The DNA for the CDR3 is TGCAGCGTAACGGGACAGGGAATGAACACTGAAGCTTTCTTT.

This sequence joins TRBV6-5 and TRBJ1-3; D gene unclear. CDR1 is MNHEY, CDR2 SVGAGI, per germline. This CDR3 has 14 residues. V lost 2 bases and J lost 0, with 5 bases in between. CDR3 sequence (DNA): TGTGCCAGCAGTTACGGCAGCTCTGGAAACACCATATATTTT. This codes for CASSYGSSGNTIYF.

This chain connects TRBV6-1 to TRBJ1-5, with D possibly matching TRBD1 (5 bases). From germline, CDR1 is MNHNS and CDR2 SASEGT. There are 14 residues in the CDR3. V lost 7 bases, J lost 0 bases, and 10 bases lay in between. CDR3 bases: TGTGCCAGCACTTCAGGGCCTAGCAATCAGCCCCAGCATTTT. It yields the protein CASTSGPSNQPQHF.

A few counts support this clone. The chain links TRBV29-1 to TRBJ1-2, with D perhaps TRBD1 (5 bases). From germline, CDR1 is SQVTM and CDR2 ANQGSEA. The CDR3 totals 13 residues. The germline V and J ends were trimmed by 7 bases and 0 bases, with 12 bases remaining between them. CDR3 amino acids: CSAVDRPNYGYTF. The CDR3, as DNA: TGCAGCGCAGTAGACAGACCTAACTATGGCTACACCTTC.

This rearrangement joins TRBV7-6 to TRBJ2-2; 7 positions match TRBD2. Per germline, CDR1 SGHVS and CDR2 FNYEAQ. The trim removed 4 bases at V and 6 bases at J, leaving 14 bases unmatched. The length of the CDR3 is 17 residues. In DNA form, the CDR3 reads TGTGCCAGCAGCTCTCTCCTGGGCGGGAGTATCGCCGGGGAGCTGTTTTTT. It translates to CASSSLLGGSIAGELFF.

V and J are TRBV28 and TRBJ2-7; the D is unclear. Trimming took off 6 bases at V and 0 bases at J, with 12 bases between the two ends. CDR1 and CDR2 from the germline V gene are MDHEN and SYDVKM. The CDR3 is 14 amino acids. This CDR3 reads CASRQPGDSYEQYF. The CDR3 DNA is TGTGCCAGCAGACAGCCCGGCGACTCCTACGAGCAGTACTTC.

The J gene is TRBJ2-7, the V gene TRBV5-6; 8 bases line up with TRBD1. The CDR3 totals 15 residues. Unmatched junction bases numbered 8, after V lost 2 bases and J lost 4 bases. CDR1 and CDR2 (germline): SGHDT, YYEEEE. The CDR3 sequence: CASSFLGQGGYEQYF. Written as DNA, the CDR3 is TGTGCCAGCAGCTTTCTAGGACAGGGAGGATACGAGCAGTACTTC.

This clone has a single count. This chain links TRBV10-3 with TRBJ2-3, with 8 bases fitting TRBD2. CDR1 and CDR2 (germline): ENHRY, SYGVKD. This CDR3 is 17 amino acids long. V lost 0 bases to trimming and J lost 5 bases; unmatched junction nucleotides: 10. This chain's CDR3 is CAISESGTGGLIDTQYF. The CDR3 coding sequence is TGTGCCATCAGTGAGTCCGGGACGGGAGGGCTGATAGATACGCAGTATTTT.

This sequence joins TRBV19 and TRBJ2-3, with a possible D match to TRBD2 (5 bases). Trimming took 4 bases from V and 12 from J, leaving 11 bases between them. Germline-derived CDR1 and CDR2 are LNHDA and SQIVND (reference sequence). The CDR3 extends over 11 amino acids. CDR3 sequence: CASSTELAQYF. The DNA of the CDR3 is TGTGCCAGTAGTACTGAGCTAGCCCAGTATTTT.

This chain joins TRBV2 and TRBJ1-1, with 7 bases aligning to TRBD1. In germline, CDR1 is SNHLY, CDR2 FYNNEI. V dropped 4 bases and J dropped 5; count of bases not matched to a gene: 4. This CDR3 contains 13 residues. CDR3 in amino acids: CASSVGGGTEAFF. The DNA of the CDR3 is TGTGCCAGCAGTGTAGGGGGCGGGACTGAAGCTTTCTTT. The variable domain in full, completed from reference TRBV2 and TRBJ1-1, reads EPEVTQTPSHQVTQMGQEVILRCVPISNHLYFYWYRQILGQKVEFLVSFYNNEISEKSEIFDDQFSVERPDGSNFTLKIRSTKLEDSAMYFCASSVGGGTEAFFGQGTRLTVV.

V is TRBV5-1 and J is TRBJ2-1; tentatively, D is TRBD2 (5 bases). V lost 5 bases to trimming and J lost 9 bases, with 12 bases between them. Per the germline V gene, CDR1 is SGHRS and CDR2 is YFSETQ. This CDR3 has 12 residues. For the CDR3, the DNA is TGCGCCAGCAGTAAGTCACGGGGTGAGCAGTTCTTC. Protein sequence: CASSKSRGEQFF.

A single count supports this clone. Written as DNA, the CDR3 is TGTGCCAGCAGGGGGACAGGCATCAACAATGAGCAGTTCTTC. It yields the protein CASRGTGINNEQFF. This chain joins TRBV6-1 and TRBJ2-1, with TRBD1 matching over 8 bases. The V gene's germline CDR1 is MNHNS and CDR2 SASEGT. Unmatched junction bases numbered 6, after V lost 6 bases and J lost 5 bases. The CDR3 consists of 14 residues.

The chain has TRBV15 and TRBJ2-3; D remains unclear. In germline, CDR1 is LNHNV, CDR2 YYDKDF (reference sequence). This CDR3 is built from 12 residues. V was shortened by 3 bases and J by 2 bases, with 3 bases between the two germline ends. In nucleotides, the CDR3 is TGTGCCACCAGCAGCCTCACAGATACGCAGTATTTT. Its protein is CATSSLTDTQYF.

In this sample, this clone turned up many times. The chain joins TRBV11-3 to TRBJ2-1; 9 bases match TRBD2. CDR3 length equals 19 residues. The V and J ends lost 5 bases and 10 bases, in that order; junction bases with no gene match: 24. Per the germline V gene, CDR1 is SGHNT and CDR2 is YENEEA. The CDR3 protein is CASSGYHGGPSGVKGEQFF. Here the CDR3 DNA reads TGTGCCAGCAGCGGCTACCACGGGGGACCTAGCGGGGTTAAGGGAGAGCAGTTCTTC.

This rearrangement joins TRBV6-5 to TRBJ1-1; no definite D call. CDR1 is MNHEY and CDR2 is SVGAGI in the germline V gene. V was cut by 5 bases and J by 1 base, with 11 bases left in between. CDR3 length: 14 residues. This CDR3 reads CASSREARNTEAFF. The CDR3 nucleotides read TGTGCCAGCAGTCGCGAGGCCAGGAACACTGAAGCTTTCTTT.